This TCR beta chain was observed in a study of T cells in Graves' hyperthyroidism and ophthalmopathy. The V gene end was trimmed by 2 bases and the J gene end by 7 bases; junction bases not matched to a gene: 6. Germline V gene lookup returns CDR1 MNHEY and CDR2 SMNVEV (reference sequence). CDR3 length: 16 residues. Amplification of TCR beta CDR3 regions used RNA as the template. A first-round RT-PCR of the TCR CDR3 used the HTBI primer set. Using its own MiXCR run on the multiplex PCR reads, TCRdb lists one record per CDR3 protein. The sample records about 480,000 distinct CDR3 sequences, under 15% being singletons. Hyperthyroidism, newly diagnosed and lasting under 2 months, affected patients aged 18 to 65. PBMCs came from less than 11 ml fresh peripheral blood.

The rearrangement links TRBV27 to TRBJ2-2; 11 nucleotides agree with TRBD2. The sample consisted of blood. The TCR originated in a woman younger than 35 with Graves' hyperthyroidism. CDR3 DNA sequence: TGTGCCAGCAGTTTAGATGGGACTAGCGGAATCGGGGAGCTGTTTTTT. As protein: CASSLDGTSGIGELFF.